This is a list of T cell receptor beta chains from one sample in a study of metastatic and nonmetastatic thyroid tumors. MiXCR reprocessed the PCR reads for TCRdb. The sample carries 30,000 or so clones, about 29% recorded once. Sequencing was carried out using blood. Receptors were obtained from a female donor with papillary thyroid cancer or a benign thyroid nodule (not recorded which). Some clones in this sample may be carry-over from other donors' samples. CDR3s include the opening cysteine and the closing phenylalanine or tryptophan. Fields, in order: J gene, clone size, D gene, V gene, CDR3 DNA, CDR3 protein. A D gene is named only where the DNA matches it firmly. For some rows the clone size is stated as once, few or many, or as a class when expanded; others skip it.

>TRBJ2-1|-|TRBD2|TRBV20-1
TGCAGTGCTAGAAGACTAGCCCATGAGCAGTTCTTC
CSARRLAHEQFF
>TRBJ2-7|medium-sized|TRBD1|TRBV6-1
TGTGCCACAGTACGGGACAGTCCTTACGAGCAGTACTTC
CATVRDSPYEQYF
>TRBJ2-2|many|-|TRBV5-5
TGTGCCAGCAGCCCCCTACTGAACACCGGGGAGCTGTTTTTT
CASSPLLNTGELFF
>TRBJ1-5|-|TRBD1|TRBV20-1
TGCAGTGCTCCCCTGAGACAGGGGTATAGCAATCAGCCCCAGCATTTT
CSAPLRQGYSNQPQHF
>TRBJ2-3|few|-|TRBV27
TGTGCCAGCATGTCGGAGGGGGGGTTGGGAGATACGCAGTATTTT
CASMSEGGLGDTQYF
>TRBJ1-3|few|TRBD1|TRBV27
TGTGCCAGCAGCACAGGGGTCTTTGGAAACACCATATATTTT
CASSTGVFGNTIYF
>TRBJ2-5|many|-|TRBV7-7
TGTGCTAGCAGCTCCCCTGAGGAGACCCAGTACTTC
CASSSPEETQYF
>TRBJ1-2|medium-sized|TRBD1|TRBV6-5
TGTGCCAGCAGATTTACAGGGGGCTGGATCTCAGCTAACTATGGCTACACCTTC
CASRFTGGWISANYGYTF
>TRBJ2-1|-|TRBD2|TRBV13
TGTGCCAGCAGCTTAGCTAGCGGGAGGACCACATCCTACAATGAGCAGTTCTTC
CASSLASGRTTSYNEQFF
>TRBJ2-3|-|TRBD2|TRBV20-1
TGCAGTGCTAGAGATGGGGGACTAGCGGGGGTAGATACGCAGTATTTT
CSARDGGLAGVDTQYF
>TRBJ2-7|-|-|TRBV4-1
TGCGCCATCAGCCAAGGTATCTCAAACGAGCAGTACTTC
CAISQGISNEQYF
>TRBJ1-1|many|TRBD1|TRBV7-9
TGTGCCAGCACTCGACAGGGGGCTGGCACTGAAGCTTTCTTT
CASTRQGAGTEAFF
>TRBJ2-1|-|TRBD2|TRBV5-1
TGCGCCAGCAGCTCTTTGGCGGGGGGGCGCAATGAGCAGTTCTTC
CASSSLAGGRNEQFF
>TRBJ2-2|medium-sized|-|TRBV12-3/TRBV12-4
TGTGCCAGCGTTCCGGCGGGGAACACCGGGGAGCTGTTTTTT
CASVPAGNTGELFF
>TRBJ2-6|many|TRBD1|TRBV6-1
TGTGCCAGCAGTGAAAAGGAGGAGGGACAGGGTGGTTTC
CASSEKEEGQGGF
>TRBJ2-7|many|-|TRBV4-2
TGTGCCAGCAGCCAACGAATCTGGGCGGGAGAGCAGTACTTC
CASSQRIWAGEQYF
>TRBJ2-5|-|TRBD1|TRBV18
TGTGCCAGCTCACCGGGGACAGGGCAAGAGACCCAGTACTTC
CASSPGTGQETQYF
>TRBJ2-5|-|TRBD2|TRBV30
TGTGCCTGGAGGCGGGAGGCTAAAGAGACCCAGTACTTC
CAWRREAKETQYF
>TRBJ2-5|many|TRBD2|TRBV28
TGTGCCAGCAGTTTAAGGGCGGGGGGTCTCGAGACCCAGTACTTC
CASSLRAGGLETQYF
>TRBJ2-1|many|TRBD2|TRBV5-1
TGCGCCAGCAGCATCCGGGACTACTCCTACAATGAGCAGTTCTTC
CASSIRDYSYNEQFF
>TRBJ1-3|many|-|TRBV9
TGTGCCAGCAGCGACAGACAGTACTCTGGAAACACCATATATTTT
CASSDRQYSGNTIYF
>TRBJ1-1|-|-|TRBV2
TGTGCCAGCAGGGATCGGGGGGTGAACACTGAAGCTTTCTTT
CASRDRGVNTEAFF
>TRBJ2-4|many|-|TRBV25-1
TGTGCGGGGCTTCCGGGACTGGGAAACATTCAGTACTTC
CAGLPGLGNIQYF
>TRBJ2-2|many|TRBD1|TRBV6-4
TGTGCCAGCAGTGAACAGGGGGCCACCGGGGAGCTGTTTTTT
CASSEQGATGELFF
>TRBJ2-2|many|-|TRBV9
TGTGCCAGCAGCGTACAGGGCCACGGGGAGCTGTTTTTT
CASSVQGHGELFF
>TRBJ2-7|few|-|TRBV27
TGTGCCAGCAGTTTCACCCTAACAGGGCGCATACACTACGAGCAGTACTTC
CASSFTLTGRIHYEQYF
>TRBJ1-5|many|-|TRBV27
TGTGCCAGCAGTTCCACGACAGGTAATCAGCCCCAGCATTTT
CASSSTTGNQPQHF
>TRBJ2-7|-|-|TRBV19
TGTGCCAGTAGCTTATTATTCTACGAGCAGTACTTC
CASSLLFYEQYF
>TRBJ1-4|-|TRBD1|TRBV20-1
TGCAGTGCTAGACCCAGGGGGCTTGGGGAAAAACTGTTTTTT
CSARPRGLGEKLFF
>TRBJ2-3|-|TRBD1|TRBV20-1
TGCAGTGCTGGACAGGGGGCTAGCGCAGATACGCAGTATTTT
CSAGQGASADTQYF
>TRBJ2-7|few|TRBD2|TRBV30
TGTGCCTGGAGTCTTGGTGGGAGGGACTACGAGCAGTACTTC
CAWSLGGRDYEQYF
>TRBJ1-4|many|-|TRBV20-1
TGCAGTGCCCCCGTGGTTGAAAAACTGTTTTTT
CSAPVVEKLFF
>TRBJ1-6|-|-|TRBV6-2/TRBV6-3
TGTGCCAGCAGGGGGGGTGGGTGTGGTAATTCACCCCTCCACTTT
CASRGGGCGNSPLHF
>TRBJ1-2|-|TRBD1|TRBV5-1
TGCGCCAGCAGCGATCGCAGGGGGGTGGGCTACACCTTC
CASSDRRGVGYTF
>TRBJ1-1|-|-|TRBV9
TGTGCCAGCACGGAGGGACTGTTGAACACTGAAGCTTTCTTT
CASTEGLLNTEAFF
>TRBJ2-7|once|TRBD2|TRBV3-1
TGTGCCAGCAGCCTCCGGGAGGGGGGCTCCTACGAGCAGTACTTC
CASSLREGGSYEQYF
>TRBJ2-7|medium-sized|TRBD2|TRBV7-3
TGTGCCAGCAGCCCAGGGACTAGCGGGTCCTACGAGCAGTACTTC
CASSPGTSGSYEQYF
>TRBJ2-7|few|-|TRBV4-1
TGCGCCAGCAGCCAGCGACCAGGGGTCAAGACCTACGAGCAGTACTTC
CASSQRPGVKTYEQYF
>TRBJ1-5|-|-|TRBV27
TGTGCCAGCAGTTTGATGGGGTATAGCAAGCAGCCCCAGCATTTT
CASSLMGYSKQPQHF
>TRBJ2-7|-|-|TRBV6-1
TGTGCCAGCAGTGAAGCAGGATGGGGGACCTACGAGCAGTACTTC
CASSEAGWGTYEQYF
>TRBJ1-4|-|-|TRBV4-1
TGCGCCAGCACCCACACCGCCGGGGGTGAGGATAAACTGTTTTTT
CASTHTAGGEDKLFF
>TRBJ1-3|many|-|TRBV5-1
TGCGCCAGCAGCGCCGGAGTCGCTGGAAACACCATATATTTT
CASSAGVAGNTIYF
>TRBJ1-6|few|TRBD1|TRBV2
TGTGCCAGCAGTGCAGCCCCGGGACAGGGGCTCTCACCCCTCCACTTT
CASSAAPGQGLSPLHF